This T cell receptor beta chain emerged from a study of T-cell reconstitution after alpha-beta-depleted transplantation in children. Whole-study findings and limits: Newly made T cells mostly supplied T-cell counts and diversity one year after transplant. Diversity of TCRbeta at day 60 was high in some patients, arising from surviving recipient T cells and thymic progenitors.

Preparation of the TCRbeta library involved a method that used unique molecular identifiers. One entry per CDR3 protein, called by TCRdb with MiXCR from the PCR reads. The sample comprises a few hundred thousand distinct CDR3 sequences, over 7% of which are singletons, and approximately 9.1% rests with the top ten. Trimming took off 0 bases at V and 2 bases at J, with 7 bases between the two ends. This CDR3 region has 14 residues. Germline V CDR1 and CDR2: MGHRA, YSYEKL. Remarks on this clonotype: What it binds is not known.

The sample consisted of peripheral blood, taken 360 days after TCRalphabeta/CD19-depleted stem cell transplant. V usage is TRBV4-1 and J usage is TRBJ1-2, with D unclear. This receptor was identified in a female patient between 2 and 15 years old who had a stem cell transplant for Fanconi anemia, so the T cells may come from the graft donor. Here the CDR3 DNA reads TGCGCCAGCAGCCAAGATGTTGCGAACTATGGCTACACCTTC. Residues: CASSQDVANYGYTF.